A selection of T cell receptor beta chains follows, all from one sample in a study of T cell responses to AZD1222 COVID-19 vaccine. Measured with immunoSEQ multiplex PCR; TCRdb has only the in-frame clones, and not every one. The table records fewer than 90,000 clones, nearly 90% of them present only once. This specimen consisted of peripheral blood, obtained on day 0 of AZD1222 vaccination. The receptors stem from an adult in good health. Both conserved end residues are trimmed from each CDR3.

v_gene	j_gene	len	CDR3aa
TRBV28	TRBJ2-1	14	ASSLPTSGVSNEQF
TRBV4-2	TRBJ1-2	12	ASSQESEWKGYT
TRBV3-1/TRBV3-2	TRBJ2-3	13	ASSQGTGSTDTQY
TRBV6-6	TRBJ2-1	16	ASSPGTSGDPFHNEQF
TRBV2	TRBJ2-1	11	ASKQGPYNEQF
TRBV5-1	TRBJ1-5	13	ASREGQERNQPQH
TRBV5-4	TRBJ1-2	9	ASSLGTGYT
TRBV5-1	TRBJ1-2	12	ASSPRDRNYGYT
TRBV7-8	TRBJ1-1	12	ASSLSGGNTEAF
TRBV2	TRBJ1-5	13	ASSTRQGGNQPQH
TRBV6-5	TRBJ1-3	12	ASSRMRSGNTIY
TRBV12-3/TRBV12-4	TRBJ2-3	11	ASSSGSSATQY
TRBV5-1	TRBJ2-1	11	ASSYRGDNEQF
TRBV28	TRBJ1-2	16	ASRPEGQGKFKPVGYT
TRBV10-1	TRBJ2-1	13	ASSGTSGRLSEQF
TRBV10-1	TRBJ2-2	11	ASKAGGTGELF
TRBV6-5	TRBJ1-2	11	ASRRDVPMGYT
TRBV12-5	TRBJ2-3	16	ASGLPTSGGGATDTQY
TRBV9	TRBJ2-1	13	ASSPSTGWGNEQF
TRBV18	TRBJ1-5	11	ASSPAEYQPQH
TRBV6-6	TRBJ2-1	12	ASSYSRQGNEQF
TRBV5-1	TRBJ2-5	13	ASSQDRADQETQY
TRBV7-3	TRBJ2-1	14	ASSLTGTSGNNEQF
TRBV7-9	TRBJ1-1	11	ASSEMSNTEAF
TRBV5-1	TRBJ2-3	16	ASSLVSSGGAGPDTQY
TRBV19	TRBJ1-2	11	ASTKDLNYGYT
TRBV28	TRBJ2-1	14	ASSLGGTSGSYEQF
TRBV5-5	TRBJ1-4	12	ASSLRVTNEKLF
TRBV7-9	TRBJ2-1	12	ASSLTEGNNEQF
TRBV2	TRBJ1-6	11	ASSEVANSPLH
TRBV5-1	TRBJ2-3	15	ASSFEPSGGAADTQY
TRBV6-1	TRBJ2-1	14	ASSELNQLPYNEQF
TRBV6-6	TRBJ1-3	13	ASSPDIPSGNTIY
TRBV6-4	TRBJ2-1	12	ASSEQGLRGEQF
TRBV11-2	TRBJ1-1	14	ASSLSRGTGNTEAF
TRBV7-9	TRBJ1-5	13	ASSPQDGSNQPQH
TRBV5-1	TRBJ1-1	12	ASTGGQTNTEAF
TRBV2	TRBJ2-7	13	ASRGLAGPSYEQY
TRBV6-5	TRBJ1-4	12	ASRPQGRNEKLF
TRBV28	TRBJ1-5	12	ASSSGSEGQPQH
TRBV19	TRBJ2-2	10	ASSFSTGELF
TRBV4-1	TRBJ1-3	13	ASSLRAYSGNTIY
TRBV27	TRBJ1-2	13	ASSPPGERRSGYT
TRBV28	TRBJ2-2	18	ASSTYRDRGPAFNTGELF
TRBV27	TRBJ2-3	17	ASSAYGLAGGPSTDTQY
TRBV30	TRBJ2-1	10	AWSGSGNEQF
TRBV27	TRBJ1-3	12	ASSLTGSRNTIY
TRBV7-9	TRBJ1-1	12	ASSFQQGATEAF
TRBV12-3/TRBV12-4	TRBJ2-5	11	ASSFIATETQY
TRBV3-1/TRBV3-2	TRBJ1-2	11	ASSQGGWAGYT
TRBV21-1	TRBJ2-7	16	ASSKVARVEPLSYEQY
TRBV24-1	TRBJ2-3	11	ATRSPGTDTQY
TRBV21-1	TRBJ2-1	16	ASSSRLAGGRGHNEQF
TRBV28	TRBJ1-5	12	ASIRRGGNQPQH
TRBV10-3	TRBJ2-6	9	AISSFGVLT
TRBV5-1	TRBJ2-2	14	ASTAGGEIDTRELF
TRBV27	TRBJ2-5	11	ASRGGRRQTQY